This TCR beta chain originates from a study of CD8+ T cells in alopecia areata. Regarding treatment: oral pan-JAK inhibitor, 5-10 mg twice daily. The V gene's germline CDR1 is SGDLS and CDR2 YYNGEE. The V segment lost 1 base and the J segment 5 bases; nucleotides outside the gene matches: 6. The CDR3 has 14 residues. RNA, once extracted, was reverse transcribed into cDNA for use as the sequencing template. Libraries were prepared by immunoSEQ multiplex PCR; TCRdb keeps only in-frame clonotypes and omits some of them. The repertoire includes roughly 180,000 clones, approximately 50% of them detected once, and around 10% sits in the top ten. Notes on the study in general: Within the top 100, expanded CD8+ clones significantly decreased with tofacitinib, as did scalp clonality.

This clone was picked up a small number of times. The antigen remains undetermined. The chain is built from TRBV9 and TRBJ2-7; the match to TRBD2 covers 7 bases. This TCR was recovered from a human donor with alopecia areata. The source was CD8+ T cells sorted from blood, collected between weeks 51 and 54, from a patient treated with tofacitinib. The CDR3 DNA is TGTGCCAGCAGCGTAAGCGGGAAAATGGACGAGCAGTACTTC. This translates into CASSVSGKMDEQYF.